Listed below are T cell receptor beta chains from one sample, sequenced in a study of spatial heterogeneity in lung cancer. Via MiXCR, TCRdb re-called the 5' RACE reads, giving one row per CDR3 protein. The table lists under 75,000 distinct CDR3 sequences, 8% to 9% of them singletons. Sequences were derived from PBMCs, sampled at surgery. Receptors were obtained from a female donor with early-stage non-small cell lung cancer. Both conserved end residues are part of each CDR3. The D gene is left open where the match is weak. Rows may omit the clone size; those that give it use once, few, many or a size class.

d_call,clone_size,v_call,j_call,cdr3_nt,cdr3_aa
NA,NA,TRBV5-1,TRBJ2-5,TGCGCCAGCAGCTTGGGGGGGATCCGAGAGACCCAGTACTTC,CASSLGGIRETQYF
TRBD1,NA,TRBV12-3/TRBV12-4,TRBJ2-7,TGTGCCAGCAGAAGGGCAGGGGGCTCCAACGAGCAGTACTTC,CASRRAGGSNEQYF
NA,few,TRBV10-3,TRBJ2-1,TGTGCCATCAGTGCACGTTACAATGAGCAGTTCTTC,CAISARYNEQFF
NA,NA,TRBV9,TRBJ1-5,TGTGCCAGCAGCGTAGACGGCAGGCAGTCCAATCAGCCCCAGCATTTT,CASSVDGRQSNQPQHF
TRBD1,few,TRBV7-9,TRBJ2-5,TGTGCCAGCAGCTTAGGGGACAGGGGTCTCCAAGAGACCCAGTACTTC,CASSLGDRGLQETQYF
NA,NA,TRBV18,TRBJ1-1,TGTGCCAGCTCACCGTACGGATCTGCGAACACTGAAGCTTTCTTT,CASSPYGSANTEAFF
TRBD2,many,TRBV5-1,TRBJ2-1,TGCGCCAGCAGCTACTCAAGCGGGAGCTTTTACAATGAGCAGTTCTTC,CASSYSSGSFYNEQFF
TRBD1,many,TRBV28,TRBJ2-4,TGTGCCAGCAGCTTAGGGACAGGTCCAGGGCGGTACTTC,CASSLGTGPGRYF
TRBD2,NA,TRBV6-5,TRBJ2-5,TGTGCCAGCAGCCTGTTTGGACTAGCGGGGGGAGAGACCCAGTACTTC,CASSLFGLAGGETQYF
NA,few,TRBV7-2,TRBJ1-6,TGTGCCAGCAGCTTAGAACAGAACTATAATTCACCCCTCCACTTT,CASSLEQNYNSPLHF
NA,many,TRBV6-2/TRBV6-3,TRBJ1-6,TGTGCCAGCGTCCGGAACACGAATTCACCCCTCCACTTT,CASVRNTNSPLHF
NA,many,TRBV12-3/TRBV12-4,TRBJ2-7,TGTGCCAGCATCCCGGGGTCCCGATCCTACGAGCAGTACTTC,CASIPGSRSYEQYF
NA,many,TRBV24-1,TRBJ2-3,TGTGCCACCAGTGATTTGGGCACAGATACGCAGTATTTT,CATSDLGTDTQYF
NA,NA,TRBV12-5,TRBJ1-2,TGTGCTAGTGGCCGCGGCGGCCAGGGCTATGGCTACACCTTC,CASGRGGQGYGYTF
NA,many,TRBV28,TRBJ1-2,TGTGCCAGCGATTCGGGGATTAACTATGGCTACACCTTC,CASDSGINYGYTF
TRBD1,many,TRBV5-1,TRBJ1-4,TGCGCCAGCAGCTCGCCTAGTTTGACAGGGGATGCAACTAATGAAAAACTGTTTTTT,CASSSPSLTGDATNEKLFF
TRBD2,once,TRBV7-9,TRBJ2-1,TGTGCCAGCAGCCTAGCGGGAGTAGGGTACAATGAGCAGTTCTTC,CASSLAGVGYNEQFF
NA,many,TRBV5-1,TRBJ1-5,TGCGCCAGCAGCTTGGAGGGAAGTAATCAGCCCCAGCATTTT,CASSLEGSNQPQHF